The 12 T cell receptor beta chains given below trace back to one sample, sequenced in a study of OX40 agonist ivuxolimab in advanced cancers. This table comes from immunoSEQ multiplex PCR, and its TCRdb copy is limited to in-frame clones, with some not included. Here the sample spans 25,000 to 35,000 clones, around 86% being singletons. Material: CD4+ or CD8+ T cells sorted from blood, obtained in a trial of the OX40 agonist ivuxolimab. The receptors originated from an adult with an advanced solid tumor such as melanoma, head and neck, liver or kidney cancer.

This clone appeared a single time. J is TRBJ1-5 and V is TRBV19; D ambiguous. Germline CDR1 LNHDA, CDR2 SQIVND (reference sequence). The V end was cut by 5 bases, the J end by 1 base, with 6 bases between. This CDR3 has 13 amino acids. In DNA form, the CDR3 reads TGTGCCAGTAGTTCCTTAAGCAATCAGCCCCAGCATTTT. It yields the protein CASSSLSNQPQHF.

This chain joins TRBV28 and TRBJ1-6, with no clear D. V was cut by 3 bases and J by 0 bases, with 9 bases left in between. Germline CDR1 and CDR2: MDHEN and SYDVKM. The CDR3 has 16 amino acids. The CDR3 protein is CASSLIGSSYNSPLHF. For the CDR3, the DNA is TGTGCCAGCAGTTTGATTGGGAGCTCCTATAATTCACCCCTCCACTTT. Drawing the rest from reference TRBV28 and TRBJ1-6, the complete variable domain is DVKVTQSSRYLVKRTGEKVFLECVQDMDHENMFWYRQDPGLGLRLIYFSYDVKMKEKGDIPEGYSVSREKKERFSLILESASTNQTSMYLCASSLIGSSYNSPLHFGNGTRLTVT.

The chain uses TRBV6-5 and TRBJ1-1; 7 bases are shared with TRBD1. Germline CDR1 reads MNHEY; CDR2 reads SVGAGI. The V gene end was trimmed by 2 bases and the J gene end by 0 bases; junction bases not matched to a gene: 6. The CDR3 contains 16 residues. The CDR3 protein is CASSYRKGTVNTEAFF. The CDR3 DNA follows: TGTGCCAGCAGTTACCGTAAAGGGACAGTGAACACTGAAGCTTTCTTT.

The rearrangement joins TRBV19 to TRBJ2-5; no firm D call. Trimming left V 1 base short and J 5 bases short, with 2 bases between. The CDR3 covers 11 residues. The germline V gene encodes CDR1 LNHDA and CDR2 SQIVND (reference sequence). CDR3 nucleotides: TGTGCCAGTAGTATAGCCGAGACCCAGTACTTC. Encoded protein: CASSIAETQYF.

The chain joins TRBV2 to TRBJ1-2; D is possibly TRBD1 (6 bases). The germline gives CDR1 SNHLY, CDR2 FYNNEI. The V gene lost 4 bases and the J gene lost 5 bases, with 20 bases spanning the gap. The CDR3 contains 16 residues. As DNA, the CDR3 is TGTGCCAGCAGTGTGATGCCAGGCGAGGGGGGATATGGCTACACCTTC. As protein: CASSVMPGEGGYGYTF.

This chain joins TRBV7-8 and TRBJ2-1; D not resolved. CDR3 length: 12 residues. Trimming cost V 2 bases and J 10 bases, with 9 bases left between them. Per germline, CDR1 SGHVS and CDR2 FQNEAQ. The CDR3 is CASSLLLGEQFF. DNA for the CDR3: TGTGCCAGCAGCTTACTACTGGGGGAGCAGTTCTTC.

This chain joins TRBV18 and TRBJ2-4; 11 bases map to TRBD2. Germline values: CDR1 KGHSH, CDR2 LQKENI. V shed 3 bases, J shed 3 bases, and the junction held 4 bases outside the gene matches. This CDR3 comprises 16 residues. Written as DNA, the CDR3 is TGTGCCAGCTCACCGCCGGGACTAGCGGACAAAAACATTCAGTACTTC. Translated: CASSPPGLADKNIQYF.

This clone was found a few times. The rearrangement joins TRBV27 to TRBJ2-2, with D perhaps given as TRBD1 or TRBD2 (5 bases each). The V end lost 2 bases, the J end lost 6 bases, and 7 bases lay between the germline ends. CDR1 MNHEY and CDR2 SMNVEV come from the germline V gene (reference sequence). The CDR3 contains 13 residues. The CDR3 sequence is CASSLGGSGELFF. The DNA for the CDR3 is TGTGCCAGCAGTTTAGGGGGTTCCGGGGAGCTGTTTTTT.

The chain combines TRBV10-3 with TRBJ2-2; TRBD1 matches 8 bases. The CDR3 runs 16 residues. The J segment lost 2 bases and the V segment lost 3 bases, leaving 5 bases of the junction unmatched. In germline, CDR1 is ENHRY, CDR2 SYGVKD. The CDR3 DNA sequence: TGTGCCATCAGTGAACAAGGACAGGGCAACACCGGGGAGCTGTTTTTT. Amino acid sequence: CAISEQGQGNTGELFF.

This sequence joins TRBV7-3 and TRBJ1-5, with no clear D. This CDR3 comprises 15 residues. Germline V gene sequence: CDR1 SGHTA, CDR2 FQGTGA. V was trimmed by 5 bases and J by 0 bases, leaving 11 bases between them. This chain's CDR3 is CASSHFRGSNQPQHF. CDR3 DNA: TGTGCCAGCAGCCACTTCCGGGGTAGCAATCAGCCCCAGCATTTT.

The J gene is TRBJ2-7, the V gene TRBV27; D may correspond to TRBD1 or TRBD2 (5 bases each). The CDR3 runs to 13 residues. Germline assignment: CDR1 MNHEY and CDR2 SMNVEV (reference sequence). The V end lost 4 bases, the J end lost 2 bases, and 9 bases lay between the germline ends. CDR3 loop: CASSSGRAYEQYF. The CDR3 nucleotides read TGTGCCAGCAGTTCAGGGCGGGCCTACGAGCAGTACTTC.

The chain couples TRBV7-9 to TRBJ2-5; 8 bases line up with TRBD1. The J call could be wrong; TRBJ2-7 is a better fit for the DNA end. CDR3 size: 15 residues. CDR1 is SEHNR and CDR2 is FQNEAQ in the germline V gene (reference sequence). The CDR3 nucleotides are TGTGCCAGCAGCTTAGCTGGGACAGGTTTCTACGAGCAGTACTTC. It codes for CASSLAGTGFYEQYF.